The present entry profiles one T cell receptor (beta chain) with its context. This clone was seen just once. Its antigen is unknown. Qualities for individual bases were not recorded, and no much larger clone is one base off. The sample originates from a study of Ad26.COV2.S vaccination and SARS-CoV-2 variants listed by TCRdb under 2021. A note on the overall study: Vaccine-arm donors came from COV1001, a multicentre, randomized, double-blind, placebo-controlled phase I-IIa trial of Ad26.COV2.S in healthy adults. Dosing of Ad26.COV2.S was intramuscular, at either 5x10^10 or 1x10^11 viral particles, delivered as one shot or as two shots spaced 56 days apart. The specificity and breadth of SARS-CoV-2-reactive T cell receptors after Ad26.COV2.S vaccination were assessed by TCRbeta repertoire sequencing. A total of some 30 samples were included in the TCR-sequenced set, comprising around 19 Ad26.COV2.S vaccine recipients, 5 placebo recipients and 8 SARS-CoV-2 convalescent individuals. Participants in the trial were split at random into five groups of five each, receiving low-dose or high-dose Ad26.COV2.S once or twice, or else placebo on both occasions. Throughout the experiments and outcome assessment, investigators stayed blinded to trial group allocation. Overall study outcomes, separate from this receptor: The authors noted that the TCR breadth and depth analyses may have underestimated total T cell responses. Substantial breadth of spike-specific CD8+ and CD4+ T cell responses was reported after vaccination. Comparable non-spike TCR breadth was observed between vaccine and placebo recipients, consistent with only spike being contained in the vaccine. The study lacked the statistical power to compare responses across vaccine doses or regimens. Compared with placebo recipients, Ad26.COV2.S recipients showed higher spike-specific TCR breadth (P = 0.0014).

The treatment or condition label of this sample denotes: over 15 received Ad26.COV2.S at low or high dose, single or two shots; 5 received placebo; per-sample allocation not given. For vaccine and placebo recipients, repertoires were sequenced using samples collected on day 63 after the first injection. Cohort 1b enrolled about two dozen adults aged 18-55 years at a single site in Boston, USA, between 29 July and 7 August 2020. Ad26.COV2.S was a replication-incompetent adenovirus type 26 vector expressing a prefusion-stabilized SARS-CoV-2 spike protein from the original Wuhan strain. The immunoSEQ Assay was the method used to sequence TCRbeta CDR3 regions. After extraction, genomic DNA underwent amplification by bias-controlled multiplex PCR, followed by high-throughput sequencing. Per the source publication's procedure: Collapsing and filtering of sequences were performed to quantify the absolute abundance of each unique TCRbeta CDR3 region. T cell fraction was estimated by normalization of TCRbeta template counts to usable DNA, with usable DNA being measured through amplification of reference genes present in all nucleated cells. Repertoire TCRs were annotated as SARS-CoV-2-specific by exact matching of V gene, CDR3 amino acid sequence and J gene to a known reactive TCR set. The reference SARS-CoV-2 TCR set was obtained from MIRA and was filtered for enrichment in COVID-19-positive ImmuneCODE repertoires, whereby public or cross-reactive TCRs were removed. Based on the MIRA antigens, annotated TCRs were further analysed at the level of specific ORF or position within ORF. Breadth was defined as annotated unique rearrangements over total unique productive rearrangements; depth was the summed frequency of those rearrangements. Group comparisons of TCR breadth used two-sided Wilcoxon rank-sum tests. This immuneACCESS table, as held by TCRdb, lists in-frame sequences with V and J called but not all clones. Of the missing ones, under half trace to an unresolved V gene in checked studies; the others have no known cause. The D gene and trimming were derived from the DNA, and the V and J assignments and clone size from that table. Here the sample has roughly 420,000 clones; roughly 89% occur a single time. The top ten clonotypes cover about 2.5% of the sample.

The junction shows trimming of 1 base on V and 4 bases on J, plus 11 bases between the germline ends. The CDR3, cysteine through phenylalanine, is 16 amino acids long. The read is trimmed to its CDR3 DNA, 48 bases read in frame from base 1. CDR1 and CDR2 were assigned from the germline V gene as SNHLY and FYNNEI. The sequence is built from TRBV2 and TRBJ2-6; no D segment can be confidently identified. This sample comprised peripheral blood, obtained in a trial of Ad26.COV2.S vaccine versus placebo. This receptor was taken from a person between 18 and 60 years old who received the Ad26.COV2.S COVID-19 vaccine or a placebo. CDR3 protein: CASSEVPARGANVLTF. In nucleotides, the sequence is TGTGCCAGCAGTGAAGTTCCGGCGAGAGGGGCCAACGTCCTGACTTTC.